This T cell receptor beta chain derives from a study of beta chain features in type 1 diabetes. Notes on this clone: Its antigen is undetermined.

Expressed TCRB transcripts got sequenced, as all isolated RNA was reverse transcribed. Some clones are missing from TCRdb's copy, which holds only in-frame ones; the method was immunoSEQ multiplex PCR. The table lists approximately 160,000 clones, approximately 10% of them singletons. Study outcomes and limitations: TCRB CDR3 length was moderately but significantly reduced in all four CD4+ subsets of Type 1 diabetes patients. Sequencing the cDNA could make cells with high TCR expression show up more than they should. The study notes PCR might favor shorter templates equally in patients and controls.

Trimming removed 0 bases at V and 6 bases at J, with 12 bases between. The germline gives CDR1 LGHNA, CDR2 YSLEER. There are 15 residues in the CDR3. The V call is TRBV4-3, the J call TRBJ1-5, with D tentatively TRBD1 (5 bases). The receptor comes from a man aged 25 to 45 with type 1 diabetes. Sequenced material: central memory CD4+ T cells from blood. The CDR3 DNA reads TGCGCCAGCAGCCAAGAAGAAGGGGCAGGTCAGCCCCAGCATTTT. Its protein product is CASSQEEGAGQPQHF.